This is a list of T cell receptor beta chains from one sample in a study of quantifying T cell responses using KT2 cells. TCRdb re-derived calls from the UMI-ligation and nested PCR reads in MiXCR, one entry per CDR3 protein. The table shows about 50,000 distinct CDR3 sequences, with around 10% occurring only once. The sample comprised PBMCs spiked with cells of the T cell clone KT2. These receptor sequences come from a human donor. The conserved cysteine and the conserved F or W are not part of the CDR3 here. Some rows have no size entry. The others give once, few or many, or a class for an expanded clone.

>TRBJ1-1|many|TRBV27
ASSLWAGRGTEAF
>TRBJ1-6|few|TRBV12-3/TRBV12-4
ASSFDPGGGYSPLH
>TRBJ2-3|.|TRBV9
ASSVVPNSDTQY
>TRBJ2-5|few|TRBV7-2
ASSWAGGSETQY
>TRBJ2-1|many|TRBV6-2/TRBV6-3
ASSYGNEQF
>TRBJ1-2|.|TRBV4-1
ASRKEGSVDGYT
>TRBJ2-5|many|TRBV6-2/TRBV6-3
ASSSVLRTQY
>TRBJ2-3|.|TRBV14
ASSPVSGTQY
>TRBJ1-4|.|TRBV11-2
ASSLGYFNEKLF
>TRBJ2-3|.|TRBV5-1
ASRPNSGTDTQY
>TRBJ2-2|.|TRBV6-2/TRBV6-3
ASSYQQNTGELF
>TRBJ2-2|.|TRBV27
ASSLYGRRSNTGELF
>TRBJ2-1|.|TRBV5-1
ASSLQTGHSYNEQF
>TRBJ2-1|many|TRBV10-3
AIMRTTSYNEQF
>TRBJ1-4|many|TRBV18
ASSPFGREKLF
>TRBJ1-1|.|TRBV3-1
ASSQEGRLNTEAF
>TRBJ2-2|many|TRBV21-1
AIQGTGELF
>TRBJ1-2|many|TRBV9
ASSTGASGYT
>TRBJ1-6|.|TRBV4-2
ASSQDPWRGVGISPLH
>TRBJ1-2|few|TRBV12-3/TRBV12-4
ASRDGTILGGYT
>TRBJ2-2|medium-sized|TRBV7-7
ASSPDPGIAGELF
>TRBJ2-1|.|TRBV6-2/TRBV6-3
ASSYSPPSGIYNEQF
>TRBJ2-3|few|TRBV18
ARNNGGSTDTQY
>TRBJ1-1|.|TRBV29-1
SVVRDSGRGRRRNTEAF
>TRBJ2-1|.|TRBV29-1
TISPGTSGRGNEQF
>TRBJ2-1|many|TRBV6-2/TRBV6-3
ASSPGGKQF
>TRBJ2-3|.|TRBV5-4
ASSYGQASWGDTQY
>TRBJ1-1|.|TRBV20-1
SARDRDWNTEAF
>TRBJ1-2|.|TRBV7-2
ASSLKSSSGAYGYT
>TRBJ2-5|.|TRBV27
ASSVTSGGGGETQY
>TRBJ2-4|.|TRBV4-1
ASSQGETTKNIQY
>TRBJ2-1|few|TRBV28
ASSLLTGVNEQF
>TRBJ2-2|few|TRBV2
ASSPRSANRGTGELF
>TRBJ1-1|few|TRBV11-2
ASSFGGHMNTEAF
>TRBJ1-5|many|TRBV15
ATSRDYNQPQH
>TRBJ1-6|.|TRBV2
ASGGGSPLH
>TRBJ1-2|.|TRBV7-2
ASSQGPLVSGYT
>TRBJ1-5|few|TRBV6-1
ASSEDLGGRQPQH
>TRBJ1-2|.|TRBV20-1
SAPHLREGTGYT
>TRBJ2-5|many|TRBV12-3/TRBV12-4
ASMGQTQY
>TRBJ2-7|.|TRBV2
ASSSGTRSYEQY
>TRBJ2-7|many|TRBV3-1
ASRGRDRGFYEQY
>TRBJ1-5|.|TRBV6-2/TRBV6-3
ASSGGSNQPQH
>TRBJ1-2|.|TRBV24-1
ATSDRDRDRGYT
>TRBJ2-7|few|TRBV7-2
ASSLRPSGSVAYEQY
>TRBJ2-2|.|TRBV6-2/TRBV6-3
ASRQIRDSNTGELF
>TRBJ2-5|.|TRBV20-1
SAPKGRQETQY
>TRBJ1-4|few|TRBV7-9
ASSSWDSLTNEKLF
>TRBJ2-7|few|TRBV6-2/TRBV6-3
ASAPDPARTYEQY
>TRBJ2-3|medium-sized|TRBV6-4
ASSDASGSTDTQY